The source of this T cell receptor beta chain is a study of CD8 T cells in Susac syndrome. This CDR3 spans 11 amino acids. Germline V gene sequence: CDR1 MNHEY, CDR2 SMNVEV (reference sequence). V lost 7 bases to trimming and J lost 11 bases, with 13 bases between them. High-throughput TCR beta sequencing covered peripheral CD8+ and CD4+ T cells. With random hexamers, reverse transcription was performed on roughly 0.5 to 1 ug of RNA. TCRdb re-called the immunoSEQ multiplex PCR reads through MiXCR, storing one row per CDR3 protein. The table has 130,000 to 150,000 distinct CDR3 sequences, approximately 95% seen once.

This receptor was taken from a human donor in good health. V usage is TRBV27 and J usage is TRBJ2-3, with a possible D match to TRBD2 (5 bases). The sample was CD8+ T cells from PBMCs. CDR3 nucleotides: TGTGCCAGCACCTTCTGGGGAGTGCAGTATTTT. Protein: CASTFWGVQYF.